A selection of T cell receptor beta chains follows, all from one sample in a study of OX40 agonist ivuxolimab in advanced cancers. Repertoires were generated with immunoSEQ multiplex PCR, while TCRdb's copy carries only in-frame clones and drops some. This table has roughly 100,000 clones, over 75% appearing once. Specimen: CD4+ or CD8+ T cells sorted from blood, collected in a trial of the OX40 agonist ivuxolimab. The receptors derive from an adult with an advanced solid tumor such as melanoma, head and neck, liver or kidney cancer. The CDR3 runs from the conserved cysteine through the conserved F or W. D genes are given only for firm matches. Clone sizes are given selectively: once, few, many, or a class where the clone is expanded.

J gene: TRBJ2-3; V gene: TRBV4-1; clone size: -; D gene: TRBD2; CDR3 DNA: TGCGCCAGCAGCCAAGATAGGACTAGCGGCACAGATACGCAGTATTTT; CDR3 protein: CASSQDRTSGTDTQYF
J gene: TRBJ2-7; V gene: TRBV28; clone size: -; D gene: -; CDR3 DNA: TGTGCCAGCAAGTTGAACAGGGTCTCCTACGAGCAGTACTTC; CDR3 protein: CASKLNRVSYEQYF
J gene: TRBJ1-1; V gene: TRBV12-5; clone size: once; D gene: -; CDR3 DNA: TGTGCTGGAAGTATTAACAGGGAGAGAGCTTTCTTT; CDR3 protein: CAGSINRERAFF
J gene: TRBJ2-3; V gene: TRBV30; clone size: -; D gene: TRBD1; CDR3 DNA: TGTGCCTGGAGTGTAGGGGGCTCTAGCACAGATACGCAGTATTTT; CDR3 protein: CAWSVGGSSTDTQYF
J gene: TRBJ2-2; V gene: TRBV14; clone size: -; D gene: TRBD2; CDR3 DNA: TGTGCCAGCAGCCAAGAGTTGGGAGGGACGGCCGGCACCGGGGAGCTGTTTTTT; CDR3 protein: CASSQELGGTAGTGELFF
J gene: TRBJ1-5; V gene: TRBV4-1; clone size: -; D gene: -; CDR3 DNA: TGCGCCAGCAGCCACTGGGAGGCACAGCCCCAGCATTTT; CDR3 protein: CASSHWEAQPQHF
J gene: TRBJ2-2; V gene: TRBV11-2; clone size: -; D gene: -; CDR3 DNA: TGTGCCAGCAGCTTAGGGGTGACCGGGGAGCTGTTTTTT; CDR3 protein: CASSLGVTGELFF
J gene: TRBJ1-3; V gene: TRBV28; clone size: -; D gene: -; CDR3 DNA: TGTGCCAGCAAAAACTTGGTCGCTGGAAACACCATATATTTT; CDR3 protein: CASKNLVAGNTIYF
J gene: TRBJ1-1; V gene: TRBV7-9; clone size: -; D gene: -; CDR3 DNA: TGTGCCAGCAGCTTACTAGGGGCCCAGGACACTGAAGCTTTCTTT; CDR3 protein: CASSLLGAQDTEAFF
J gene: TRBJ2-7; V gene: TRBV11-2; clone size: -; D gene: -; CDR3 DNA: TGTGCCAGCAGCTCTCAACAGGGCCGGGGCTACGAGCAGTACTTC; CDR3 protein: CASSSQQGRGYEQYF
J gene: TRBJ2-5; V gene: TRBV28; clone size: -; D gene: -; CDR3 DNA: TGTGCCAGCAGTTTAAAAGTCTGGGACGCCCCGAGAGAGACCCAGTACTTC; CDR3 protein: CASSLKVWDAPRETQYF
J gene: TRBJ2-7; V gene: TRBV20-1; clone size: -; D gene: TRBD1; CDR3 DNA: TGCAGTGCAAGGGACAGCTACGAGCAGTACTTC; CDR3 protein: CSARDSYEQYF
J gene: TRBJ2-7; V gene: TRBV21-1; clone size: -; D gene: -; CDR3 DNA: TGTGCCAGCAGCAAACCGGGCCCCTCGGGGCAGTACTTC; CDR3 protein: CASSKPGPSGQYF
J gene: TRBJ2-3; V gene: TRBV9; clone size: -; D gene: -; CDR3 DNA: TGTGCCAGCAGCGTAGACACCCTACCACACGGTACGCAGTATTTT; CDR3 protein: CASSVDTLPHGTQYF
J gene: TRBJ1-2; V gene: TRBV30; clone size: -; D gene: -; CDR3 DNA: TGTGCCTGGAGTGTACGTCCGCTTGGGTATGGCTACACCTTC; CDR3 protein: CAWSVRPLGYGYTF
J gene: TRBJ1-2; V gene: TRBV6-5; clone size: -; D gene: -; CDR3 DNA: TGTGCCAGCGGTCTCCCTGAGGGCAGAGGACGCTACACCTTC; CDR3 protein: CASGLPEGRGRYTF
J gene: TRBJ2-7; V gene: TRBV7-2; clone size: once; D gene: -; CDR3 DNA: TGTGCCAGCAGTCGGACGTCAAACTCCTACGAGCAGTACTTC; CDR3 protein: CASSRTSNSYEQYF